This TCR beta chain was profiled in a study of blood T cell repertoires in COVID-19. Libraries were prepared by immunoSEQ multiplex PCR; TCRdb keeps only in-frame clonotypes and omits some of them. The sample records roughly 60,000 clones, around 92% being singletons. V shed 6 bases and J 4 bases; nucleotides not matched to a gene: 7. Per germline, CDR1 KGHSH and CDR2 LQKENI. This CDR3 contains 15 residues. The clonotype originates from a man over 45 with active COVID-19. The genes are TRBV18 and TRBJ2-7; the match to TRBD1 covers 12 bases. The sequencing sample was made of peripheral blood. This CDR3 is CASSFGTGGKYEQYF. The DNA for the CDR3 is TGTGCCAGCTCCTTTGGGACAGGGGGCAAGTACGAGCAGTACTTC.